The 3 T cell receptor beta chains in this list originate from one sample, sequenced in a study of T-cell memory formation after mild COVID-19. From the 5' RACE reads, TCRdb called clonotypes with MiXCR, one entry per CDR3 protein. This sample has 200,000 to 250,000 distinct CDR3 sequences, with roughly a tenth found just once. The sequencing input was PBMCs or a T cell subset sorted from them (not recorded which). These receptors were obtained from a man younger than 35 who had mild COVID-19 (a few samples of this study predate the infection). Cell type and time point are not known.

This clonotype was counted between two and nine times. The CDR3 DNA follows: TGTGCCAGCAGCAAGGGCAGGGGGCGCCAAGAGACCCAGTACTTC. Its protein is CASSKGRGRQETQYF. This rearrangement joins TRBV21-1 to TRBJ2-5; TRBD1 was called by the table and not checked on the DNA. TRBV21-1 is classified as a pseudogene. CDR3 length: 15 amino acids.

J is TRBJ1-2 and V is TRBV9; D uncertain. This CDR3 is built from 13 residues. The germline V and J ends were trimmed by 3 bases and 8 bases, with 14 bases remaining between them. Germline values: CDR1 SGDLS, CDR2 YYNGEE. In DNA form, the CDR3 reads TGTGCCAGCAGCGCCGCGGGTATTCGAGGCTACACCTTC. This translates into CASSAAGIRGYTF.

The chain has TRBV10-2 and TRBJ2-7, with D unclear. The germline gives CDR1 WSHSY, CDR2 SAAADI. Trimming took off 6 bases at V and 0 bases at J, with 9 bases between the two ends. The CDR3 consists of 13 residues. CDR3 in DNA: TGCGCCAGCAGGCCTGGGGACTCCTACGAGCAGTACTTC. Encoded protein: CASRPGDSYEQYF.